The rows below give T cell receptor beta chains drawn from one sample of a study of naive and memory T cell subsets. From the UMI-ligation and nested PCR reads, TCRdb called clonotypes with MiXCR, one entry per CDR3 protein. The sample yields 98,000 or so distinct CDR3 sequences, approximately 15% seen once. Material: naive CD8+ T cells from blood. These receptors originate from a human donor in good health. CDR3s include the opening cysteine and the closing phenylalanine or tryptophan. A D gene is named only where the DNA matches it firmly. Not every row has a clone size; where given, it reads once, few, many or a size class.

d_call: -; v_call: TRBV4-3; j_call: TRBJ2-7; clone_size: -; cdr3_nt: TGCGCCAGCAGCCAAGATTGGGCCACCGAGCAGTACTTC; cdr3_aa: CASSQDWATEQYF
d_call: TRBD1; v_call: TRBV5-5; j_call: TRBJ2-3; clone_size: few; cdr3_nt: TGTGCCAGCAGCCTGGCCCGGGGACAGCCTCCCTCAGATACGCAGTATTTT; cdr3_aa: CASSLARGQPPSDTQYF
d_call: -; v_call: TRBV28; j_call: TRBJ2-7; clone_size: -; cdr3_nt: TGTGCCAGCAGTTTATCCAGGGGCGTTTACGAGCAGTACTTC; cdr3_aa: CASSLSRGVYEQYF
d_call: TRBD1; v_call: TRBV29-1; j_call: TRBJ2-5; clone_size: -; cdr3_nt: TGCAGCGTCAGGGGGCAGGGGGAGACCCAGTACTTC; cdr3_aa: CSVRGQGETQYF
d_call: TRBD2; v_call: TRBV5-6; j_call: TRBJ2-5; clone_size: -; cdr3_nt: TGTGCCAGCAGCTTCAGGGTAGCGGGGGAAGAGACCCAGTACTTC; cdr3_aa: CASSFRVAGEETQYF
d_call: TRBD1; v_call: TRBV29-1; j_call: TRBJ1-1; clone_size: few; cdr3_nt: TGCAGCGTGGGGGACAGCGAGGAGAGTGAAGCTTTCTTT; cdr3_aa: CSVGDSEESEAFF
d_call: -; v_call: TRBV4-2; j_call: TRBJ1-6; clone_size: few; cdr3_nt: TGTGCCAGCAGCCAAGTCCAGTACATAAGCGATTCACCCCTCCACTTT; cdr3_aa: CASSQVQYISDSPLHF
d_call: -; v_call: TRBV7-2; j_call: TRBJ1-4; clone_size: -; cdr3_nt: TGTGCCAGCAAGGCTACTAATGAAAAACTGTTTTTT; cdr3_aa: CASKATNEKLFF
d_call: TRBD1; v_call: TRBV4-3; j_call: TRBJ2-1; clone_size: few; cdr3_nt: TGCGCCAGCAGCTCAGTGGGACAGCTGCTCTCCTACAATGAGCAGTTCTTC; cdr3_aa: CASSSVGQLLSYNEQFF
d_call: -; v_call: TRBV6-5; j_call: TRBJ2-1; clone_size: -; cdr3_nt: TGTGCCAGCAGTTATAATTCCAGGGTAGGAGGGGAGTATGAGCAGTTCTTC; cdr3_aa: CASSYNSRVGGEYEQFF
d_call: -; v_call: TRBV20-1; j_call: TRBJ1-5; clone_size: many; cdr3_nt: TGCAGTGCTAGATATCCAACCTATAGCAATCAGCCCCAGCATTTT; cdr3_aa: CSARYPTYSNQPQHF
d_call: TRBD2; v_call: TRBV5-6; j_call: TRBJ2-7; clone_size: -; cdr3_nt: TGTGCCAGCAGCCCGGGGGGGGGCCACGAGCAGTACTTC; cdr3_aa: CASSPGGGHEQYF
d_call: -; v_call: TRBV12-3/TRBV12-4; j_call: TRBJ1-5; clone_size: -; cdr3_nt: TGTGCCAGCAGTTCCCAGGGAATCAATCAGCCCCAGCATTTT; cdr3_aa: CASSSQGINQPQHF
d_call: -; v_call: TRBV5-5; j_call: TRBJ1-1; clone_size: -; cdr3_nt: TGTGCCAGCAGCTGGTTGAATGAAGCTTTCTTT; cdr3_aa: CASSWLNEAFF
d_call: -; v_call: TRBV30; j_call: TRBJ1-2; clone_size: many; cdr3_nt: TGTGCCTGGAGTGTACAGACAGGCAGTGACTATGGCTACACCTTC; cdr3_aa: CAWSVQTGSDYGYTF
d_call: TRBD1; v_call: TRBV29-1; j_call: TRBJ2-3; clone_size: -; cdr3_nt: TGCAGCGTTGGGGGGACAGGGTTCATGGGTGCGCCGCCAGATACGCAGTATTTT; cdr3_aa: CSVGGTGFMGAPPDTQYF
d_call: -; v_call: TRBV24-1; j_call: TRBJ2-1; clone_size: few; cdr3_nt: TGTGCCACCAGTGACCTAGGGGAAGGGGCAACATACGAGCAGTTCTTC; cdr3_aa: CATSDLGEGATYEQFF
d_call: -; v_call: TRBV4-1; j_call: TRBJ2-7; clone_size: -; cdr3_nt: TGCGCCAGCAGCCAAGATCCTTTTGGTGCCTACGAGCAGTACTTC; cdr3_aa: CASSQDPFGAYEQYF
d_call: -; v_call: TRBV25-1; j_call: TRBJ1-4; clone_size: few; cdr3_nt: TGTGCCAGCAGTGAATTCGACGGGGTTAAGGAAAAACTGTTTTTT; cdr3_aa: CASSEFDGVKEKLFF
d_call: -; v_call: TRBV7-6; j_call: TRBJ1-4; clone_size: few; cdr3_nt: TGTGCCAGCAGCTTAAAGGAGGACCGGAGGGGCTTTAATGAAAAACTGTTTTTT; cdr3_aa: CASSLKEDRRGFNEKLFF
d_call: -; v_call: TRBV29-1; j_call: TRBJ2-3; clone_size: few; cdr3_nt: TGCAGCGTTGAAGGGACAGTCCTTAGCACAGATACGCAGTATTTT; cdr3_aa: CSVEGTVLSTDTQYF
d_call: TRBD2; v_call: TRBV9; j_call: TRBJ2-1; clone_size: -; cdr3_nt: TGTGCCAGCAGAGCTAGCGGGAGTGCGTACAATGAGCAGTTCTTC; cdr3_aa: CASRASGSAYNEQFF
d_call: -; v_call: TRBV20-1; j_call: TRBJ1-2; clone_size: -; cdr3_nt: TGCAGTGCACTCCAGGGGAACTATGGCTACACCTTC; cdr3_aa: CSALQGNYGYTF
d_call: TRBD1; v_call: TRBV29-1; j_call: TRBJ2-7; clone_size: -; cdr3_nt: TGCAGCGTTGGGACCGGGACAGGGTCCTACGAGCAGTACTTC; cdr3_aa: CSVGTGTGSYEQYF
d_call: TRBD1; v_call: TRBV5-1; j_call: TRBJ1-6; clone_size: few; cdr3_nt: TGCGCCAGCAGCTGGGCCGGGACAGGGGGTTCACCCCTCCACTTT; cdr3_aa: CASSWAGTGGSPLHF
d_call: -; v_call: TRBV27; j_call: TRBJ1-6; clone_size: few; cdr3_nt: TGTGCCAGCGGAGCCGATTCACCCCTCCACTTT; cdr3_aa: CASGADSPLHF
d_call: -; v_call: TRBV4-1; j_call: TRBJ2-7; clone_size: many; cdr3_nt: TGCGCCAGCAGCCTGGGGCTCCCCTACGAGCAGTACTTC; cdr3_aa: CASSLGLPYEQYF
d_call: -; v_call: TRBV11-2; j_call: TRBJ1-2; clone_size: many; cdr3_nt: TGTGCCAGCAGCCACGGACCCAGCTATGGCTACACCTTC; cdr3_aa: CASSHGPSYGYTF
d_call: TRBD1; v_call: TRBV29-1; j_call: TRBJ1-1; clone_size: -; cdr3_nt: TGCAGCGGACAGGGGGCGCGAATTGATGATACTGAAGCTTTCTTT; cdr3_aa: CSGQGARIDDTEAFF
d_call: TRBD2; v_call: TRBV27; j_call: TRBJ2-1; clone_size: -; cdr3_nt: TGTGCCAGCAGTCTTACTAGCGGAACCTCCTACAATGAGCAGTTCTTC; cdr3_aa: CASSLTSGTSYNEQFF
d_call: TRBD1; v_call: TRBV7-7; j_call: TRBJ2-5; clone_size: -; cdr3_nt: TGTGCCAGCAGTCCGGACAGGGGGCTGGAGACCCAGTACTTC; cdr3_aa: CASSPDRGLETQYF
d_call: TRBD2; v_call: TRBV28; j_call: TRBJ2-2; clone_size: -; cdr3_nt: TGTGCCAGCAGTTTTTTTACGGGACTAGCGAGCCCGGAGCTGTTTTTT; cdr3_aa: CASSFFTGLASPELFF
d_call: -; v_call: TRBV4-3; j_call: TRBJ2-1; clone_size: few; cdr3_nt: TGCGCCAGCAGCCAAGAGACTCAGACCTACAATGAGCAGTTCTTC; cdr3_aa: CASSQETQTYNEQFF
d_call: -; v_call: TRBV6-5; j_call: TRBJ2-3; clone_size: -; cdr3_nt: TGTGCCAGCAGGGCGGGGGATACGCAGTATTTT; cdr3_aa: CASRAGDTQYF
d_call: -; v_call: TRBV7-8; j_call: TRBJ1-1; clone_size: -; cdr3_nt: TGTGCCAGCAGCCCCGGGACATTTAACACTGAAGCTTTCTTT; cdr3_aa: CASSPGTFNTEAFF
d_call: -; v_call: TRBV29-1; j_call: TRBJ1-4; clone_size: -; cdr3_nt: TGCAGCGTCCGCGATTGGGGGCGCGAGGAAAAACTGTTTTTT; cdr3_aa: CSVRDWGREEKLFF
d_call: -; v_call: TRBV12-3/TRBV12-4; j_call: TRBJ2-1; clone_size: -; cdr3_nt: TGTGCCAGCAGTCCTATACTGGGACCCTACAATGAGCAGTTCTTC; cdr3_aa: CASSPILGPYNEQFF
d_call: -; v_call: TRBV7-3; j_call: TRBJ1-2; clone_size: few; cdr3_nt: TGTGCCAGCAGCCAGGCAGCGGGGGCCGATGGCTACACCTTC; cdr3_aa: CASSQAAGADGYTF
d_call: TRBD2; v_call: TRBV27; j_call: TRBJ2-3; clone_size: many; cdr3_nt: TGTGCCAGCAGTTTTGAGGCGGGAGGGCCCACAGATACGCAGTATTTT; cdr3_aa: CASSFEAGGPTDTQYF
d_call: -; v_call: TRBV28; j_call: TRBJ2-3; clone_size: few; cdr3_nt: TGTGCCAGCAGGGGGTCAACGTGGGGGGGCACAGATACGCAGTATTTT; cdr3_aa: CASRGSTWGGTDTQYF
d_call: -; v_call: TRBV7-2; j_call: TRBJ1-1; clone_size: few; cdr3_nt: TGTGCCAGCAGTCTCGGGAGGTTGGCTTTCTTT; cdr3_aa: CASSLGRLAFF
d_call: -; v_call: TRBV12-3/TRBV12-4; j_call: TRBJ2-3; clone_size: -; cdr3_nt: TGTGCCAGCAGTTTGGTAGCGGCTAGCACAGATACGCAGTATTTT; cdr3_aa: CASSLVAASTDTQYF
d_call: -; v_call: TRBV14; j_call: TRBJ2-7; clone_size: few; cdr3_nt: TGTGCCAGCAGCCTCGCCAGGGGCCTCTCCTACGAGCAGTACTTC; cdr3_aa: CASSLARGLSYEQYF
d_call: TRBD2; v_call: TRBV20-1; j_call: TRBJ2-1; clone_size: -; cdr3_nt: TGCAGTGCTAGTCTAGCGGGAGGGATGCAGTTCTTC; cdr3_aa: CSASLAGGMQFF
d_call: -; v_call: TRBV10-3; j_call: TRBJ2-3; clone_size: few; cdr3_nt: TGTGCCATCAGTGGGGGGTCCTACACAGATACGCAGTATTTT; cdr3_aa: CAISGGSYTDTQYF
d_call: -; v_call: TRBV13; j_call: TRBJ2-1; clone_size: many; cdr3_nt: TGTGCCAGCAGCAGGACAGGGGGCTTAAAGCTAGCGGGAGGGGACAATGAGCAGTTCTTC; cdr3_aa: CASSRTGGLKLAGGDNEQFF
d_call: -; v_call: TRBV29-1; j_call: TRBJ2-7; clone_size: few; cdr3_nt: TGCAGCGTTGAAGAATTGGCAGGGAAGTACTTC; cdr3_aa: CSVEELAGKYF
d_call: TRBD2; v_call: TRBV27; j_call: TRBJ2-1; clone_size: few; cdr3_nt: TGTGCCAGCAGTTTACTAGCGGTAAACAATGAGCAGTTCTTC; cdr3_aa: CASSLLAVNNEQFF
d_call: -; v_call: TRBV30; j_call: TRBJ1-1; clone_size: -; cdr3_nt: TGTGCCTGGAGTCCGGGGGGCATCACTGAAGCTTTCTTT; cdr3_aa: CAWSPGGITEAFF
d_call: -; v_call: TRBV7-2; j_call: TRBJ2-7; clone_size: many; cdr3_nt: TGTGCCAGCAGCCCCCTTAAGGGTTTATCCTACGAGCAGTACTTC; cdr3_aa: CASSPLKGLSYEQYF
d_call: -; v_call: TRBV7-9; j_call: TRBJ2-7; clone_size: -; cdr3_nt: TGTGCCAGCAGCTTAGCGGGCGGGGGCCCGGTAGAGCAGTACTTC; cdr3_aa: CASSLAGGGPVEQYF
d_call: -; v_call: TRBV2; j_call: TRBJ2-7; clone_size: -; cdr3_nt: TGTGCCAGCAACGGGGGCTTCGAGCAGTACTTC; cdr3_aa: CASNGGFEQYF
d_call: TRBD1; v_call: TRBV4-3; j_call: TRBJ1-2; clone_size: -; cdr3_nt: TGCGCCAGCAGCCAAGTTAGACAGGGGGTTAACTATGGCTACACCTTC; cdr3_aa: CASSQVRQGVNYGYTF